These 6 T cell receptor beta chains were all obtained from the same sample, sequenced in a study of CD8 T cells in Susac syndrome. Reverse transcription of 0.5 to 1 ug RNA used random hexamers. Using its own MiXCR run on the immunoSEQ multiplex PCR reads, TCRdb lists one record per CDR3 protein. Here the sample spans 120,000 to 150,000 distinct CDR3 sequences, 85% to 95% being singletons. The sequencing input was CD8+ T cells from PBMCs. The origin of the receptors is a human donor in good health.

This clonotype was seen only a few times. This chain uses TRBV19 with TRBJ2-7; TRBD1 matches at 7 bases. Germline V gives CDR1 LNHDA, CDR2 SQIVND (reference sequence). This CDR3 is built from 12 residues. J lost 2 bases, V lost 11 bases, and 6 bases had no gene match. The CDR3 sequence: CAVRGSAYEQYF. The CDR3 coding sequence is TGTGCCGTCAGGGGGTCGGCCTACGAGCAGTACTTC.

The V call is TRBV23-1, the J call TRBJ2-7; 7 positions agree with TRBD1. TRBV23-1 is reported as an ORF; its role is uncertain. The J segment lost 3 bases and the V segment lost 3 bases, leaving 5 bases of the junction unmatched. The CDR3 is 14 residues long. The CDR3 here is CASSHKGAVYEQYF. The DNA for the CDR3 is TGCGCCAGCAGTCACAAGGGGGCAGTCTACGAGCAGTACTTC.

The chain employs TRBV9 and TRBJ2-1, with D possibly TRBD1 on 5 matching bases. The CDR3 runs to 15 residues. Trimming left V 5 bases short and J 2 bases short, with 14 bases between. Germline CDR1 reads SGDLS; CDR2 reads YYNGEE. CDR3 sequence (DNA): TGTGCCAGCAGTACTACAGGTAATACCTACAATGAGCAGTTCTTC. Translation: CASSTTGNTYNEQFF.

V is TRBV29-1 and J is TRBJ2-7, with 9 bases aligning to TRBD1. Germline loops: CDR1 SQVTM, CDR2 ANQGSEA. The CDR3 length is 13 residues. J was trimmed by 0 bases and V by 4 bases; bases with no gene match: 1. The CDR3 is CSVGTGDSYEQYF. The CDR3 nucleotides read TGCAGCGTTGGGACAGGGGACTCCTACGAGCAGTACTTC.

This chain joins TRBV9 and TRBJ1-1; no definite D call. The germline V gene has CDR1 SGDLS and CDR2 YYNGEE. The CDR3 has 15 amino acids. Trimming took 4 bases from V and 0 from J, leaving 13 bases between them. CDR3 sequence reads: CASSMLTLVNTEAFF. The CDR3 region has the DNA TGTGCCAGCAGCATGCTGACACTAGTGAACACTGAAGCTTTCTTT.

V usage is TRBV28 and J usage is TRBJ2-7, with TRBD2 as a possible D gene (6 bases). V was trimmed by 2 bases and J by 5 bases, leaving 10 bases between them. Looked up from germline, CDR1 is MDHEN and CDR2 is SYDVKM. This CDR3 contains 13 residues. The CDR3 sequence: CASSLIGGDEQYF. In DNA, the CDR3 is TGTGCCAGCAGTTTAATTGGAGGGGACGAGCAGTACTTC.